A single sample gave rise to the 13 T cell receptor beta chains below, sequenced in a study of T cell changes during pregnancy in multiple sclerosis. Measured with immunoSEQ multiplex PCR; TCRdb has only the in-frame clones, and not every one. The data contain tens of thousands of clones, approximately 92% of them singletons. This specimen was CD8+ T cells from peripheral blood mononuclear cells, taken in the third trimester of pregnancy. These receptors were obtained from a female donor in good health, enrolled as a control in a pregnancy study.

The chain is built from TRBV9 and TRBJ1-1; TRBD1 aligns across 8 bases. The CDR3 is 15 amino acids. J was trimmed by 1 base and V by 1 base; bases with no gene match: 3. Looked up from germline, CDR1 is SGDLS and CDR2 is YYNGEE. The DNA for the CDR3 is TGTGCCAGCAGCGTAACCGGACAGGGGAACACTGAAGCTTTCTTT. It codes for CASSVTGQGNTEAFF. Based on the CDR3 plus reference TRBV9 and TRBJ1-1, the full variable domain is DSGVTQTPKHLITATGQRVTLRCSPRSGDLSVYWYQQSLDQGLQFLIQYYNGEERAKGNILERFSAQQFPDLHSELNLSSLELGDSALYFCASSVTGQGNTEAFFGQGTRLTVV.

The chain has TRBV4-3 and TRBJ2-3; 9 nucleotides align to TRBD2. The CDR3 runs to 18 residues. V dropped 0 bases and J dropped 2; count of bases not matched to a gene: 9. CDR1 is LGHNA and CDR2 is YSLEER in the germline V gene. This CDR3 reads CASSQDLGAGGYTDTQYF. In DNA, the CDR3 is TGCGCCAGCAGCCAAGATCTTGGAGCGGGGGGCTACACAGATACGCAGTATTTT.

V gene TRBV19 combines with J gene TRBJ1-4; weak D call: TRBD1 (5 bases). The germline V and J ends were trimmed by 4 bases and 0 bases, with 12 bases remaining between them. Germline V lookup: CDR1 LNHDA, CDR2 SQIVND (reference sequence). The CDR3 has 16 amino acids. Written as DNA, the CDR3 is TGTGCCAGTAGTAGGCAGGGATCATCAACTAATGAAAAACTGTTTTTT. It yields the protein CASSRQGSSTNEKLFF.

The rearrangement joins TRBV6-5 to TRBJ2-7, with 11 positions matching TRBD1. The germline gives CDR1 MNHEY, CDR2 SVGAGI. The CDR3 spans 14 residues. Trimming removed 7 bases from V and 4 bases from J; junction bases left unmatched: 6. CDR3 nucleotide sequence: TGTGCCAGCATTTCCCGGGACAGGGGGTACGAGCAGTACTTC. It translates to CASISRDRGYEQYF.

The chain uses TRBV27 and TRBJ1-2; 11 bases line up with TRBD1. From germline, CDR1 is MNHEY and CDR2 SMNVEV (reference sequence). After removal of 4 bases from V and 2 bases from J, the junction contained 3 bases not matched to a gene. This CDR3 is built from 15 residues. CDR3 coding DNA: TGTGCCAGCAGTTGGGGGACAGGGGGAAACTATGGCTACACCTTC. Translation: CASSWGTGGNYGYTF.

The chain employs TRBV7-6 and TRBJ2-1; 9 bases agree with TRBD2. This CDR3 has 15 amino acids. Trimming cost V 5 bases and J 5 bases; bases outside gene matches: 7. Germline V gives CDR1 SGHVS, CDR2 FNYEAQ. CDR3 sequence (DNA): TGTGCCAGCAGCCAAAGGGCTAGCGGGGACAATGAGCAGTTCTTC. Amino acid sequence: CASSQRASGDNEQFF.

In this sample, this clone turned up once. The rearrangement uses TRBV19 and TRBJ1-2; weak D call: TRBD1 (6 bases). Germline assignment: CDR1 LNHDA and CDR2 SQIVND (reference sequence). The CDR3 contains 16 residues. V lost 8 bases, J lost 5 bases, and 24 bases lay in between. Here the CDR3 DNA reads TGTGCCAGTGTAGAGGAACAGGGTGGTTTTCGGTATGGCTACACCTTC. Its protein is CASVEEQGGFRYGYTF. The whole variable domain, remainder taken from reference TRBV19 and TRBJ1-2, is DGGITQSPKYLFRKEGQNVTLSCEQNLNHDAMYWYRQDPGQGLRLIYYSQIVNDFQKGDIAEGYSVSREKKESFPLTVTSAQKNPTAFYLCASVEEQGGFRYGYTFGSGTRLTVV.

The V gene is TRBV9, the J gene TRBJ1-1; D possibly corresponds to TRBD1 (6 bases). Germline-derived CDR1 and CDR2 are SGDLS and YYNGEE. Trimming cost V 3 bases and J 6 bases, with 12 bases left between them. This CDR3 is built from 13 residues. The chain's CDR3 is CASSAEGGAEAFF. In nucleotides, the CDR3 is TGTGCCAGCAGCGCCGAGGGGGGGGCTGAAGCTTTCTTT. The complete variable domain, with remaining parts taken from reference TRBV9 and TRBJ1-1, reads DSGVTQTPKHLITATGQRVTLRCSPRSGDLSVYWYQQSLDQGLQFLIQYYNGEERAKGNILERFSAQQFPDLHSELNLSSLELGDSALYFCASSAEGGAEAFFGQGTRLTVV.

This chain uses TRBV9 with TRBJ2-2; D might be TRBD2 (5 bases). This CDR3 region has 16 residues. The ends were cut back, 0 bases at V and 4 bases at J, with 13 bases in the middle. Germline CDR1 is SGDLS and CDR2 is YYNGEE. CDR3 nucleotides: TGTGCCAGCAGCGTAGAATCCGCGGGCTCCACCGGGGAGCTGTTTTTT. Protein sequence: CASSVESAGSTGELFF.

The chain has TRBV19 and TRBJ1-1; D ambiguous. The CDR3 totals 13 residues. Trimming removed 5 bases from V and 0 bases from J, with 7 bases in between. Germline lookup yields CDR1 LNHDA and CDR2 SQIVND (reference sequence). The CDR3 sequence: CASSEGVNTEAFF. The CDR3, as DNA: TGTGCCAGTAGTGAGGGTGTGAACACTGAAGCTTTCTTT.

The V gene is TRBV5-8, the J gene TRBJ1-2; D is undetermined. This CDR3 is 14 amino acids long. Germline V lookup: CDR1 SGHTS, CDR2 YDEGEE. The V end was cut by 2 bases, the J end by 4 bases, with 12 bases between. CDR3 amino acids: CASSFNSKSYGYTF. The DNA for the CDR3 is TGTGCCAGCAGCTTTAATAGTAAAAGCTATGGCTACACCTTC.

This sequence joins TRBV27 and TRBJ1-6; D not resolved. The CDR3 runs 13 residues. From germline, CDR1 is MNHEY and CDR2 SMNVEV (reference sequence). Trimming left V 8 bases short and J 7 bases short, with 12 bases between. CDR3 bases: TGTGCCAGCGGTCGGGTATCGAATTCACCCCTCCACTTT. It is translated as CASGRVSNSPLHF.

The gene calls are TRBV4-3 and TRBJ2-6, with D possibly being TRBD1 (5 bases). The CDR3 is 17 amino acids. V lost 4 bases and J lost 0, with 13 bases in between. Germline CDR1 and CDR2: LGHNA and YSLEER. CDR3 protein: CASSPAAGLSGANVLTF. The CDR3 coding sequence is TGCGCCAGCAGCCCGGCGGCAGGGCTCTCTGGGGCCAACGTCCTGACTTTC.